This passage covers 25 T cell receptor beta chains from one sample sequenced in a study of shared clonotypes between healthy human individuals. Naive CD8 cells were CD45RO-negative, positively selected for CCR7, excluding terminally differentiated effector memory CD45RA+ cells. Libraries were prepared by immunoSEQ multiplex PCR; TCRdb keeps only in-frame clonotypes and omits some of them. The profile shows roughly 2 million clones, less than 95% of them singletons. Source material: naive CD8+ T cells sorted from blood. The receptors stem from a man younger than 30 in good health.

The chain uses TRBV10-2 and TRBJ2-5, with TRBD2 matching 10 bases. CDR1 and CDR2 (germline): WSHSY, SAAADI. V trimming: 6 bases; J trimming: 4 bases; junction bases outside the gene matches: 8. This CDR3 is built from 15 residues. The CDR3: CASREGLASLETQYF. CDR3 sequence (DNA): TGCGCCAGCAGGGAGGGACTAGCGAGTTTAGAGACCCAGTACTTC.

The rearrangement uses TRBV7-9 and TRBJ1-2, with a weak D call TRBD1 (5 bases). This CDR3 has 15 residues. V dropped 3 bases and J dropped 1 base, with 12 bases sitting between them. CDR1 SEHNR and CDR2 FQNEAQ come from the germline V gene (reference sequence). CDR3 loop: CASSFTGYLNYGYTF. DNA for the CDR3: TGTGCCAGCAGCTTTACAGGTTATCTTAACTATGGCTACACCTTC.

A single count supports this clone. The chain carries TRBV4-3 and TRBJ2-1, with 7 nucleotides matching TRBD1. This CDR3 has 15 amino acids. Germline assignment: CDR1 LGHNA and CDR2 YSLEER. The V gene end was trimmed by 0 bases and the J gene end by 8 bases; junction bases not matched to a gene: 7. CDR3 sequence (DNA): TGCGCCAGCAGCCAAGAAGAGACAGGGTACTATGAGCAGTTCTTC. Translating it yields CASSQEETGYYEQFF.

This chain connects TRBV30 to TRBJ1-5; D is perhaps TRBD1 (5 bases). CDR3 size: 14 residues. V was clipped by 1 base and J by 0 bases, with 7 bases between them. Per germline, CDR1 GTSNPN and CDR2 SVGIG (reference sequence). The CDR3 here is CAWSARVSNQPQHF. As DNA, the CDR3 is TGTGCCTGGAGTGCCAGGGTTAGCAATCAGCCCCAGCATTTT.

This chain uses TRBV7-8 with TRBJ1-1; D remains ambiguous. CDR1 and CDR2 (germline): SGHVS, FQNEAQ. The CDR3 extends over 15 amino acids. V was shortened by 1 base and J by 3 bases, with 12 bases between the two germline ends. The CDR3 loop is CASSLDVSFYTEAFF. The CDR3 nucleotides are TGTGCCAGCAGCTTAGACGTCTCCTTTTACACTGAAGCTTTCTTT.

Comments on this clone: One end of the junction does not line up with germline, which may come from a read error. This chain connects TRBV6-5 to TRBJ2-1; 9 bases are shared with TRBD2. CDR3 length: 16 residues. The germline V gene has CDR1 MNHEY and CDR2 SVGAGI. CDR3: CASSYGAGGPYNEQFF. CDR3 bases: TGTGCCAGCAGTTACGGCGCGGGAGGGCCCTATAATGAGCAGTTCTTC.

The V gene is TRBV21-1, the J gene TRBJ1-2. TRBV21-1 is given as a pseudogene. The CDR3 is made up of 15 amino acids. The CDR3 bases are TGTGCCAGCAGCAAGAGGAAGGTAGGTTTCTATGGCTACACCTTC. It encodes CASSKRKVGFYGYTF.

This chain uses TRBV5-1 with TRBJ2-7; TRBD2 is a possible D gene (5 bases). The CDR3 is 13 residues long. Germline V gene lookup returns CDR1 SGHRS and CDR2 YFSETQ. V was shortened by 9 bases and J by 3 bases, with 16 bases between the two germline ends. The CDR3 loop is CATSDGESYEQYF. The CDR3 region has the DNA TGCGCCACCTCAGACGGGGAAAGCTACGAGCAGTACTTC.

The chain carries TRBV27 and TRBJ1-2, with D unclear. The CDR3 has 15 amino acids. The germline V and J ends were trimmed by 0 bases and 8 bases, with 16 bases remaining between them. The V gene's germline CDR1 is MNHEY and CDR2 SMNVEV (reference sequence). The CDR3 region is CASSLSAGFSIGYTF. The DNA for the CDR3 is TGTGCCAGCAGTTTATCGGCCGGTTTTTCGATCGGCTACACCTTC.

The chain uses TRBV9 and TRBJ1-1, with D maybe TRBD1 (5 bases). The length of the CDR3 is 16 residues. Germline V gene sequence: CDR1 SGDLS, CDR2 YYNGEE. Trimming pared 4 bases from V and 0 bases from J, leaving 16 bases between. As DNA, the CDR3 is TGTGCCAGCAGCCCAAGGACGGGGGTAATGAACACTGAAGCTTTCTTT. The encoded protein is CASSPRTGVMNTEAFF.

The chain carries TRBV27 and TRBJ2-2; tentative D call: TRBD1 (6 bases). Germline-derived CDR1 and CDR2 are MNHEY and SMNVEV (reference sequence). The V end lost 3 bases, the J end lost 3 bases, and 11 bases lay between the germline ends. This CDR3 is built from 15 residues. CDR3 sequence reads: CASSLMGADTGELFF. The CDR3 coding sequence is TGTGCCAGCAGTTTGATGGGGGCCGACACCGGGGAGCTGTTTTTT.

V usage is TRBV27 and J usage is TRBJ1-2; the match to TRBD1 covers 7 bases. Per the germline V gene, CDR1 is MNHEY and CDR2 is SMNVEV (reference sequence). V lost 5 bases and J lost 4; bases outside the gene matches: 10. This CDR3 is 15 amino acids long. CDR3 sequence reads: CASSTRTGRGYGYTF. The CDR3 DNA sequence: TGTGCCAGCAGTACCCGGACAGGCCGGGGCTATGGCTACACCTTC.

This chain joins TRBV5-6 and TRBJ2-5, with no clear D. Trimming took off 9 bases at V and 1 base at J, with 10 bases between the two ends. The CDR3 is 12 amino acids. Looked up from germline, CDR1 is SGHDT and CDR2 is YYEEEE. Here the CDR3 DNA reads TGTGCCACCCCGACTCGCCAAGAGACCCAGTACTTC. Translating gives CATPTRQETQYF.

This clone has just one count. The chain has TRBV7-9 and TRBJ2-1, with 7 bases fitting TRBD1. The CDR3 loop spans 16 amino acids. The germline V gene has CDR1 SEHNR and CDR2 FQNEAQ (reference sequence). V lost 7 bases to trimming and J lost 1 base; unmatched junction nucleotides: 10. CDR3 region: CASTSSRDRSYNEQFF. The CDR3 DNA reads TGTGCCAGCACCTCATCCCGGGACAGATCCTACAATGAGCAGTTCTTC.

This sequence joins TRBV7-9 and TRBJ2-2; D perhaps matches TRBD2 (5 bases). V was trimmed by 6 bases and J by 8 bases, leaving 13 bases between them. This CDR3 is built from 13 residues. Germline CDR1 is SEHNR and CDR2 is FQNEAQ (reference sequence). CDR3 in amino acids: CASSSDWGGELFF. In DNA, the CDR3 is TGTGCCAGCAGTTCGGACTGGGGAGGGGAGCTGTTTTTT.

This sequence joins TRBV28 and TRBJ2-7, with no clear D. Germline-derived CDR1 and CDR2 are MDHEN and SYDVKM. V lost 4 bases to trimming and J lost 2 bases, with 12 bases between them. The CDR3 length is 14 residues. The CDR3 DNA is TGTGCCAGCAGTTCAGGATACCTAACCTACGAGCAGTACTTC. Protein product: CASSSGYLTYEQYF.

This clone is a singleton in its sample. The chain employs TRBV27 and TRBJ2-7; the D call may be TRBD1 or TRBD2 (5 bases each). Germline V gene sequence: CDR1 MNHEY, CDR2 SMNVEV (reference sequence). V was shortened by 6 bases and J by 5 bases, with 23 bases between the two germline ends. This CDR3 region has 16 residues. DNA for the CDR3: TGTGCCAGCAGAACCGCCCCTGGGGGTGCAACGGACGAGCAGTACTTC. Its translation: CASRTAPGGATDEQYF.

As regards this clone: The identical CDR3 is also encoded by other nucleotide sequences in the sample. The V and J genes are TRBV7-2 and TRBJ2-3; 11 bases align to TRBD2. Per the germline V gene, CDR1 is SGHTA and CDR2 is FQGNSA. V lost 5 bases to trimming and J lost 1 base; unmatched junction nucleotides: 2. The CDR3 spans 15 residues. The CDR3 loop reads CASSLTSGGTDTQYF. The CDR3 nucleotides read TGTGCCAGCAGCCTGACTAGCGGGGGCACAGATACGCAGTATTTT.

This chain connects TRBV5-5 to TRBJ2-7; D is perhaps TRBD1 or TRBD2 (5 bases each). Trimming shortened V by 0 bases and J by 2 bases, and 9 bases separated the two germline ends. The CDR3 runs to 14 residues. Germline CDR1 reads SGHKS; CDR2 reads YYEKEE (reference sequence). The CDR3 is CASSLEWGPYEQYF. In DNA form, the CDR3 reads TGTGCCAGCAGCTTGGAGTGGGGACCCTACGAGCAGTACTTC.

On this clone: Other DNA sequences in this specimen translate into the identical CDR3. This chain joins TRBV28 and TRBJ2-2; D may correspond to TRBD1 or TRBD2 (5 bases each). The CDR3 sequence is 13 residues long. CDR1 and CDR2 (germline): MDHEN, SYDVKM. V lost 2 bases and J 6 bases, leaving 7 bases between the germline ends. CDR3 amino acids: CASSLGGAGELFF. DNA for the CDR3: TGTGCCAGCAGTTTAGGGGGTGCCGGGGAGCTGTTTTTT.

The chain carries TRBV19 and TRBJ1-6; D gene uncertain. This CDR3 contains 14 residues. Trimming shortened V by 4 bases and J by 8 bases, and 12 bases separated the two germline ends. Germline V gives CDR1 LNHDA, CDR2 SQIVND (reference sequence). CDR3 DNA sequence: TGTGCCAGTAGTACGATGGACTCAGATTCACCCCTCCACTTT. Amino acid sequence: CASSTMDSDSPLHF.

The CDR3 is CASSRDRDGYTF. For the CDR3, the DNA is TGTGCCAGCAGCAGGGACAGGGATGGCTACACCTTC. The chain uses TRBV6-5 and TRBJ1-2; 9 bases agree with TRBD1. Germline V gene sequence: CDR1 MNHEY, CDR2 SVGAGI. This CDR3 is built from 12 residues. The ends lost 6 bases at V and 6 bases at J; junction bases unmatched: 2.

CDR3 in DNA: TGCGCCAGCAGCCAAGAACTAGCGGGAGGTAGTGAGCAGTTCTTC. Its translation: CASSQELAGGSEQFF. The chain has TRBV4-3 and TRBJ2-1; 12 bases are shared with TRBD2. CDR1 LGHNA and CDR2 YSLEER come from the germline V gene. V was clipped by 0 bases and J by 9 bases; unmatched bases: 3. The CDR3 sequence is 15 residues long.

About this clone itself: Other nucleotide sequences from this sample produce the same CDR3. The chain links TRBV4-1 to TRBJ2-2; D remains ambiguous. This CDR3 spans 12 amino acids. Trimming took off 5 bases at V and 2 bases at J, with 3 bases between the two ends. In germline, CDR1 is MGHRA, CDR2 YSYEKL. DNA for the CDR3: TGCGCCAGCAGCTTCAACACCGGGGAGCTGTTTTTT. This gives the protein CASSFNTGELFF.

The chain carries TRBV5-1 and TRBJ1-1; D is possibly TRBD1 (6 bases). The CDR3 runs to 17 residues. The V gene lost 3 bases and the J gene lost 1 base, with 19 bases spanning the gap. Germline lookup yields CDR1 SGHRS and CDR2 YFSETQ. As DNA, the CDR3 is TGCGCCAGCAGCTCCCCCCTTGGGGGCCTTGAGAACACTGAAGCTTTCTTT. Translation gives CASSSPLGGLENTEAFF. The full variable domain, its missing parts supplied by reference TRBV5-1 and TRBJ1-1, is KAGVTQTPRYLIKTRGQQVTLSCSPISGHRSVSWYQQTPGQGLQFLFEYFSETQRNKGNFPGRFSGRQFSNSRSEMNVSTLELGDSALYLCASSSPLGGLENTEAFFGQGTRLTVV.